The 20 T cell receptor beta chains given below trace back to one sample, sequenced in a study of neurological immune-mediated disorders. TCRdb itself ran the 5' RACE reads through MiXCR, one entry per CDR3 protein. The table includes tens of thousands of distinct CDR3 sequences, around 3.8% detected once. The sample consisted of CD4+ T cells from blood. These receptors all come from a middle-aged woman with multiple sclerosis.

Points on this clonotype: A junction boundary mismatches the germline segment, possibly from a read error. DNA of the CDR3: TGTGCCAACAGTTTTGGAGGTAGCCCCACAGATACGCAGTATTTT. Translating it yields CANSFGGSPTDTQYF. The chain combines TRBV28 with TRBJ2-3, with D possibly being TRBD2 (5 bases). From germline, CDR1 is MDHEN and CDR2 SYDVKM. The CDR3 spans 15 residues.

The sample holds many counts of this clonotype. The chain recombines TRBV30 with TRBJ2-3, with D possibly TRBD1 on 6 matching bases. The germline V and J ends were trimmed by 5 bases and 4 bases, with 16 bases remaining between them. This CDR3 is built from 14 residues. Germline CDR1 and CDR2: GTSNPN and SVGIG (reference sequence). CDR3: CAWSPGARADTQYF. CDR3 nucleotide sequence: TGTGCCTGGTCGCCAGGGGCAAGGGCAGATACGCAGTATTTT.

This clonotype was counted many times. The rearrangement joins TRBV5-8 to TRBJ2-1, with 7 bases lining up with TRBD1. V was pared by 4 bases and J by 10 bases, with 14 bases of the junction left unmatched. The CDR3 spans 15 residues. CDR1 is SGHTS and CDR2 is YDEGEE in the germline V gene. The CDR3 loop is CASSRFLGQKEEQFF. The CDR3, as DNA: TGTGCCAGCAGCCGTTTCCTGGGACAGAAGGAAGAGCAGTTCTTC.

This clonotype was detected many times. The chain couples TRBV21-1 to TRBJ2-1; the table gives TRBD1 as D, unverified against the DNA. TRBV21-1 is a pseudogene segment. The CDR3 runs 13 residues. For the CDR3, the DNA is TGTGCCAGCAGCAAAGTATCAAGGGGGCCACAGTTCTTC. Translating gives CASSKVSRGPQFF.

This clonotype has at least ten counts. This chain connects TRBV5-1 to TRBJ1-1; perhaps TRBD1 as D (6 bases). This CDR3 is 14 amino acids long. The V end lost 4 bases, the J end lost 4 bases, and 14 bases lay between the germline ends. Germline V gene lookup returns CDR1 SGHRS and CDR2 YFSETQ. The CDR3 coding sequence is TGCGCCAGCAGCATCCCCTCCAGGGGCACTGAAGCTTTCTTT. This sequence encodes CASSIPSRGTEAFF.

Many counts were recorded for this clonotype. The chain employs TRBV3-1 and TRBJ2-5, with D perhaps assigned TRBD1 or TRBD2 (7 bases each). The CDR3 extends over 15 amino acids. CDR1 is LGHDT, CDR2 YNNKEL, per germline (reference sequence). V lost 2 bases, J lost 1 base, and 11 bases lay in between. Here the CDR3 reads CASSQSRGGQETQYF. DNA for the CDR3: TGTGCCAGCAGCCAATCCAGGGGGGGCCAAGAGACCCAGTACTTC.

This clonotype was observed at least ten times. The V gene is TRBV5-1, the J gene TRBJ2-3; D might be TRBD1 (5 bases). CDR3 length: 15 residues. Germline CDR1 and CDR2: SGHRS and YFSETQ. Trimming took off 4 bases at V and 1 base at J, with 13 bases between the two ends. CDR3 loop: CASSLTGAGTDTQYF. CDR3 in DNA: TGCGCCAGCAGCCTGACTGGGGCTGGCACAGATACGCAGTATTTT.

This clonotype was detected ten times or more. In nucleotides, the CDR3 is TGTGCCAGCACCTGGTGGAGCGGGGGAGGCTACAATGAGCAGTTCTTC. It encodes CASTWWSGGGYNEQFF. The chain combines TRBV6-2 or TRBV6-3 with TRBJ2-1; 8 bases agree with TRBD2. Trimming took 7 bases from V and 3 from J; bases not matched to a gene: 11. The germline gives CDR1 MNHEY, CDR2 SVGEGT. This CDR3 is built from 16 residues.

This clonotype was seen many times. CDR3 nucleotides: TGCAGCGTGTATATCGCGGGGGGGCAGTTCTTC. Translated, it gives CSVYIAGGQFF. V and J are TRBV29-1 and TRBJ2-1; the match to TRBD2 covers 8 bases. From germline, CDR1 is SQVTM and CDR2 ANQGSEA. CDR3 length equals 11 residues. Trimming at V came to 6 bases and at J to 12 bases, leaving 7 bases not matched to a gene.

At least ten counts were recorded for this clonotype. CDR3 nucleotide sequence: TGTGCCAGTAGGTGGGGGGGCCAGACTTACTTC. Amino acids: CASRWGGQTYF. The chain joins TRBV19 to TRBJ2-5; tentative D call: TRBD2 (7 bases). Germline values: CDR1 LNHDA, CDR2 SQIVND (reference sequence). V was cut by 6 bases and J by 14 bases, with 16 bases left in between. The CDR3 length is 11 residues.

CDR3 DNA sequence: TGTGCCAGCAGCCAAGATCCGTTTTCAGGAAACACCATATATTTT. Its translation: CASSQDPFSGNTIYF. The V gene is TRBV4-2, the J gene TRBJ1-3; no reliable D call. V dropped 0 bases and J dropped 4 bases, with 10 bases sitting between them. Germline-derived CDR1 and CDR2 are LGHNA and YNFKEQ. The CDR3 is 15 amino acids.

This clonotype has ten or more counts. The chain combines TRBV20-1 with TRBJ2-6, with D maybe TRBD1 (5 bases). Trimming removed 6 bases from V and 0 bases from J, with 15 bases in between. Per the germline V gene, CDR1 is DFQATT and CDR2 is SNEGSKA (reference sequence). CDR3 size: 16 residues. The CDR3 coding sequence is TGCAGTGCCCCGATTTGGGGCCCCTCTGGGGCCAACGTCCTGACTTTC. Its protein is CSAPIWGPSGANVLTF.

This clonotype was seen at least ten times. The chain uses TRBV12-3 or TRBV12-4 and TRBJ2-1, with 10 positions matching TRBD2. This CDR3 contains 15 residues. Trimming removed 8 bases from V and 5 bases from J; junction bases left unmatched: 9. The CDR3 DNA is TGTGCCAGCGGGCGGACTAGCGGTTCCGACAATGAGCAGTTCTTC. It yields the protein CASGRTSGSDNEQFF.

V is TRBV20-1 and J is TRBJ2-5; 8 bases are a match to TRBD1. V trimming: 6 bases; J trimming: 1 base; junction bases outside the gene matches: 4. Germline CDR1 and CDR2: DFQATT and SNEGSKA (reference sequence). The CDR3 length is 13 residues. The CDR3 bases are TGCAGTGCATCGGACAGGGCCCAAGAGACCCAGTACTTC. This gives the protein CSASDRAQETQYF.

In its sample, this clonotype was seen many times. The V gene is TRBV20-1, the J gene TRBJ1-1; the D is unclear. CDR3 length equals 12 residues. Trimming cost V 2 bases and J 4 bases, with 8 bases left between them. Looked up from germline, CDR1 is DFQATT and CDR2 is SNEGSKA (reference sequence). CDR3 amino acids: CSARRGPTEAFF. The CDR3 bases are TGCAGTGCTAGACGAGGCCCCACTGAAGCTTTCTTT.

This clonotype was counted many times. The rearrangement joins TRBV10-2 to TRBJ2-7; 9 bases are shared with TRBD1. Looked up from germline, CDR1 is WSHSY and CDR2 is SAAADI. CDR3 size: 13 residues. V lost 6 bases to trimming and J lost 1 base; unmatched junction nucleotides: 1. The CDR3 coding sequence is TGCGCCAGCAGACAGGGGGCTTCCTACGAGCAGTACTTC. Its translation: CASRQGASYEQYF.

This clonotype was picked up many times. The rearrangement links TRBV7-2 to TRBJ2-7; 8 nucleotides align to TRBD1. Germline assignment: CDR1 SGHTA and CDR2 FQGNSA. V shed 5 bases and J 3 bases; nucleotides not matched to a gene: 15. This CDR3 has 17 residues. CDR3 protein: CASSPSQGAGKDYEQYF. DNA for the CDR3: TGTGCCAGCAGCCCTAGTCAGGGGGCGGGTAAAGACTACGAGCAGTACTTC.

This clonotype was seen repeatedly, ten times or more. The chain links TRBV6-5 to TRBJ2-2, with a weak D call TRBD2 (5 bases). Germline V gene sequence: CDR1 MNHEY, CDR2 SVGAGI. The CDR3 runs 15 residues. Trimming removed 6 bases from V and 0 bases from J, with 11 bases in between. The CDR3 protein is CASRRAPPNTGELFF. CDR3 in DNA: TGTGCCAGCAGGCGGGCACCTCCGAACACCGGGGAGCTGTTTTTT.

There are many counts of this clonotype. The chain carries TRBV12-5 and TRBJ1-2, with a tentative D call TRBD1 (6 bases). CDR1 is LGHNT, CDR2 FRNRAP, per germline. The germline V and J ends were trimmed by 6 bases and 7 bases, with 21 bases remaining between them. The CDR3 spans 15 residues. The CDR3 sequence: CASGLVNRVSGGYTF. CDR3 nucleotides: TGTGCTAGTGGCCTAGTCAACAGGGTGTCTGGTGGCTACACCTTC.

This clonotype showed up many times. This chain uses TRBV5-1 with TRBJ2-3; D possibly corresponds to TRBD1 (6 bases). The germline CDR1 and CDR2 sequences are SGHRS and YFSETQ. V was clipped by 1 base and J by 7 bases, with 13 bases between them. The CDR3 has 14 residues. The CDR3 here is CASSLSGDGNTQYF. CDR3 sequence (DNA): TGCGCCAGCAGCTTGTCAGGGGATGGGAATACGCAGTATTTT.